The present entry profiles one T cell receptor beta chain with its context. Its target antigen remains unknown. Within one base of it there is no much larger clone, and no base qualities were kept. This sample was taken from a study of blood T cells in healthy people across ages (dated by TCRdb to between 2014 and 2016). For the study in its entirety: In model experiments, template switching captured roughly one uniquely barcoded TCR beta cDNA molecule for every two T cells. To track age-related changes in TCR beta repertoire diversity, the study relied on deep sequencing normalized with unique cDNA molecular identifiers. Donors were grouped into four age groups: young (average roughly 17 years), middle-aged (over 35), aged (approximately 67) and long-lived (approximately 75). To avoid experimental bias, donors of different ages were distributed randomly across sequencing lanes. For two donors (one aged 18 to 29 and one aged 80 or older), the study analyzed two additional independent replicas of 1 million unique cDNA reads from the same blood draw. Study-level results and caveats: Because the CMV infection status of the donors was unknown, age-related changes in expanded clonotypes may potentially have been confounded. Because profiling used bulk unsorted PBMCs, naive and antigen-experienced compartments could not be compared conclusively. Estimates of total diversity based on one million sequenced T cells were regarded as lower bounds and as underestimates. A strong correlation was found between observed TCR beta diversity and the percentage of naive T cells measured by flow cytometry. Compared with the aged group, the long-lived group had more naive CD4+ T cells, fewer expanded clones and increased TCR diversity, a pattern suggesting age selection. As age increased, observed TCR beta diversity per million T cells dropped in a roughly linear way, and a significant reduction was already evident by age about 40.

Systemically healthy Caucasian individuals from Russia, some 38 in total and aged about 6 to 100 years, were included as donors. About 10 milliliters of peripheral blood were collected from each donor into EDTA-treated Vacutainer tubes. Ficoll-Paque density-gradient centrifugation was used to isolate PBMCs, with at least 7 million obtained per sample. Trizol reagent was used to extract total RNA from the PBMCs, yielding at least 5 micrograms per sample. For every donor, an aliquot of PBMCs went through flow cytometry to measure the percentages of naive CD45RAhigh/CD27high T cells. Library creation used 5' RACE. Reads for this sample came from an Illumina HiSeq 2500. A second roughly 7 to 12 cycle PCR used a sample-barcoded 5' primer and a J-beta primer mix. A unique molecular identifier was introduced onto each TCR beta cDNA molecule by a template-switch 5' adaptor carrying 12 random nucleotides. Each sample yielded at least 2.5 million CDR3-containing paired-end reads. First-strand cDNA synthesis was performed from all RNA using the Mint cDNA synthesis kit, with priming by a TRBC-specific oligonucleotide. All cDNA was treated with uracil-DNA glycosylase and then went through a first 18-cycle PCR with the universal primers M1SS and BC2_uni_R. The authors' pipeline ran thus. For normalization, 1 million high-quality reads, each with a distinct molecular identifier, were randomly selected from each sample. Reads with shared molecular identifiers were discarded instead of being binned into consensus sequences. MiTCR, run with a Q25 quality threshold and the strictest error-elimination algorithm, handled CDR3 identification, clonotype clustering and error correction. A nonparametric unseen species model with Euler transformation was used to estimate lower-bound total TCR beta diversity. TCRdb handled the public reads itself, with Q25 trimming in fastp and clone calling in MiXCR, and kept productive beta chains. Every CDR3 protein is listed once, alongside the most common genes and DNA of its rows. TCRdb, not the authors, supplied the V and J calls. Present in this sample are 700,000 to 950,000 distinct CDR3 sequences, 58% of which were seen just once. The ten top clones hold approximately 21% of the sample.

From its cysteine to its phenylalanine, the CDR3 spans 15 amino acids. The retained sequence is limited to the CDR3, 45 bases, with the frame set at the first base. Trimming removed 1 base from V and 1 base from J, leaving 10 bases between the germline ends. The CDR1 and CDR2 encoded by the germline V gene (reference sequence) are LGHDT and YNNKEL. The sample comprised blood. Recombination connected TRBV3-1 to TRBJ1-1, with no confidently assigned D gene. This TCR was sampled from a man aged 25 to 45 in good health. The CDR3 region has the sequence CASSQASGPNTEAFF. Read as DNA, the sequence is TGTGCCAGCAGCCAAGCGTCAGGACCGAACACTGAAGCTTTCTTT.